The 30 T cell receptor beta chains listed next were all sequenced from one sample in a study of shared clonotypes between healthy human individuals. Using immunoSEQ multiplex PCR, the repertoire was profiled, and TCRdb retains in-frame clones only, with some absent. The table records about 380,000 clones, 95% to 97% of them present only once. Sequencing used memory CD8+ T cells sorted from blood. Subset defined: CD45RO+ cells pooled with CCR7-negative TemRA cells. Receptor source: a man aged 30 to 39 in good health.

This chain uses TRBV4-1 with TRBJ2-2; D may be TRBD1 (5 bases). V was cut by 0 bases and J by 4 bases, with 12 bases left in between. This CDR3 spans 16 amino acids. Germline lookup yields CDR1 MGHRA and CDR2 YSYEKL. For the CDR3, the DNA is TGCGCCAGCAGCCAAGATCTAGGGGAAATCACCGGGGAGCTGTTTTTT. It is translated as CASSQDLGEITGELFF.

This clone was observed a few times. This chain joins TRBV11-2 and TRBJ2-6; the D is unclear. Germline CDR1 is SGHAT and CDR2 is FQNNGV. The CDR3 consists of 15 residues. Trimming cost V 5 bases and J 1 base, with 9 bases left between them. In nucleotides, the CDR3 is TGTGCCAGCAGCCCCGTCAGGTCTGGGGCCAACGTCCTGACTTTC. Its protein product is CASSPVRSGANVLTF.

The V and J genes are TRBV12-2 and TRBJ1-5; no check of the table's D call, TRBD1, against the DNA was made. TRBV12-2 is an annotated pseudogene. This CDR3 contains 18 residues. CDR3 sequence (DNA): TGTGCAAGTCGCTTAGTTATCCCCCGGGACAGTGGTAATCAGCCCCAGCATTTT. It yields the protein CASRLVIPRDSGNQPQHF.

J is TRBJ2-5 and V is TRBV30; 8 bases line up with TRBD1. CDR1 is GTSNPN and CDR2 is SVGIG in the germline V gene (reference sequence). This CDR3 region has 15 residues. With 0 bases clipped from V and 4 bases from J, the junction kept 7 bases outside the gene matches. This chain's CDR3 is CAWSVPRGRGETQYF. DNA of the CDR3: TGTGCCTGGAGTGTTCCCAGGGGGCGAGGAGAGACCCAGTACTTC. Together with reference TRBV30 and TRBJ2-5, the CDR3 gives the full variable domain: SQTIHQWPATLVQPVGSPLSLECTVEGTSNPNLYWYRQAAGRGLQLLFYSVGIGQISSEVPQNLSASRPQDRQFILSSKKLLLSDSGFYLCAWSVPRGRGETQYFGPGTRLLVL.

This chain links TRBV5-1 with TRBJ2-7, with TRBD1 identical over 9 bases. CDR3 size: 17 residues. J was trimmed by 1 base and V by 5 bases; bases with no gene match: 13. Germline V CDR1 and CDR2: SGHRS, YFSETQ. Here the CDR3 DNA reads TGCGCCAGCAGAAATTCCCCACGGGACAGGGATTCCTACGAGCAGTACTTC. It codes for CASRNSPRDRDSYEQYF. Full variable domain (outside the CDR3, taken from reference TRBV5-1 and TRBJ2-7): KAGVTQTPRYLIKTRGQQVTLSCSPISGHRSVSWYQQTPGQGLQFLFEYFSETQRNKGNFPGRFSGRQFSNSRSEMNVSTLELGDSALYLCASRNSPRDRDSYEQYFGPGTRLTVT.

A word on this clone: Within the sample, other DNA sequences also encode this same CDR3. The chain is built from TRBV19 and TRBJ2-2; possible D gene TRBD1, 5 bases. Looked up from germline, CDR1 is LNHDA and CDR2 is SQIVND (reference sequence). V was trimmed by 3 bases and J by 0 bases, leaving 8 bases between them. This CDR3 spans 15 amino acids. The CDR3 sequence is CASSIAGPNTGELFF. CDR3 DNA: TGTGCCAGTAGTATCGCAGGGCCGAACACCGGGGAGCTGTTTTTT.

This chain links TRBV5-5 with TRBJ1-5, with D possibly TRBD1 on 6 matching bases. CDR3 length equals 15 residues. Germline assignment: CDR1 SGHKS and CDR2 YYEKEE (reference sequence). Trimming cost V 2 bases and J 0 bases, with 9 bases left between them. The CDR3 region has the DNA TGTGCCAGCAGCTTCCAGGGGCATAGCAATCAGCCCCAGCATTTT. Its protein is CASSFQGHSNQPQHF. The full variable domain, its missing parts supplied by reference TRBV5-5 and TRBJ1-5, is DAGVTQSPTHLIKTRGQQVTLRCSPISGHKSVSWYQQVLGQGPQFIFQYYEKEERGRGNFPDRFSARQFPNYSSELNVNALLLGDSALYLCASSFQGHSNQPQHFGDGTRLSIL.

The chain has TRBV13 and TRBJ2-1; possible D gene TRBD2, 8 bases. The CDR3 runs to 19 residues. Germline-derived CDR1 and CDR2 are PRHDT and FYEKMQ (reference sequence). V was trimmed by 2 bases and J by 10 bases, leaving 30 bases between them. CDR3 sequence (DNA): TGTGCCAGCAGCTTAAAATTCAGGGGGGCCACGGGACTAGGCTTCGAGCAGTTCTTC. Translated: CASSLKFRGATGLGFEQFF.

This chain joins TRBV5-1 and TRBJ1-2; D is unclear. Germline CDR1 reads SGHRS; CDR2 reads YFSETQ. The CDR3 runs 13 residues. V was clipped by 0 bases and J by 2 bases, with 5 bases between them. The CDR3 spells CASSLGVNYGYTF. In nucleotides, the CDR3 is TGCGCCAGCAGCTTGGGGGTAAACTATGGCTACACCTTC.

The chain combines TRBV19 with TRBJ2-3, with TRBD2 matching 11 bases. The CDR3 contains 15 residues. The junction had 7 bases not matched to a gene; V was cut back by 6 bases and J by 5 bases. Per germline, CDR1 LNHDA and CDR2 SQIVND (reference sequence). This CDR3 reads CASRIIAGGGDTQYF. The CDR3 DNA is TGTGCCAGTAGAATTATAGCGGGAGGGGGAGATACGCAGTATTTT.

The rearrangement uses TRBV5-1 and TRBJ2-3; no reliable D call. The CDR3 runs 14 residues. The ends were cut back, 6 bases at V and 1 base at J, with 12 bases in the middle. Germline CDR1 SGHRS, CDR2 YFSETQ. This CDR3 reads CASTQLEGTDTQYF. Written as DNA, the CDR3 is TGCGCCAGCACCCAACTCGAGGGCACAGATACGCAGTATTTT.

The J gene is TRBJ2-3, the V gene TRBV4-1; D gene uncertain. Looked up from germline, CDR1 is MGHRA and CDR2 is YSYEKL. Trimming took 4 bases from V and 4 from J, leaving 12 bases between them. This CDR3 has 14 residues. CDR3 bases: TGCGCCAGCAGCCGGGCGCAGTGGGCAGATACGCAGTATTTT. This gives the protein CASSRAQWADTQYF.

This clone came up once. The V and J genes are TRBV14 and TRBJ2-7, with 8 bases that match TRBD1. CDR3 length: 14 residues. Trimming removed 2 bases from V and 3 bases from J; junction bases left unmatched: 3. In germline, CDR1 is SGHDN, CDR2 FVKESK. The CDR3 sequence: CASSQRQGFYEQYF. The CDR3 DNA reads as TGTGCCAGCAGCCAACGACAGGGGTTCTACGAGCAGTACTTC.

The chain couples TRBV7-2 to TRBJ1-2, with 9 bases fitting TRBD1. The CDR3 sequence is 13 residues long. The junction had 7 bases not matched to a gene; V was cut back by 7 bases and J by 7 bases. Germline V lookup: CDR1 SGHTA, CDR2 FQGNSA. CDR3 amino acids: CASTPTGGVGYTF. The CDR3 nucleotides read TGTGCCAGCACCCCGACAGGGGGAGTTGGCTACACCTTC.

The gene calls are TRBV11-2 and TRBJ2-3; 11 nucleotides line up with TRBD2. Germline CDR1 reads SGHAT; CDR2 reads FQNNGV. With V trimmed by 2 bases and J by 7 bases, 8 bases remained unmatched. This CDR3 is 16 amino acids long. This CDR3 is CASSLTTSGMRHTQYF. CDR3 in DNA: TGTGCCAGCAGCTTAACGACTAGCGGGATGCGCCATACGCAGTATTTT.

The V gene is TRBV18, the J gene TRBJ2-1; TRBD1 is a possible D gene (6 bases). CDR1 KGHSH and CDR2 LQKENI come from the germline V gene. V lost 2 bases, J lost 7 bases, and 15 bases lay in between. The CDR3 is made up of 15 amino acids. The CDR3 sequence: CASSPGQAGANEQFF. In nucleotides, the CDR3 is TGTGCCAGCTCACCAGGGCAGGCAGGGGCGAATGAGCAGTTCTTC.

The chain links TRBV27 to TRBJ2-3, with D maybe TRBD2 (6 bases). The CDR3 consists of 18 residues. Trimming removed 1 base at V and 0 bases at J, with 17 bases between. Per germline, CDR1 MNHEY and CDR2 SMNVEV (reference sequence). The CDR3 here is CASSLYGGRIGSTDTQYF. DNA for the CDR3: TGTGCCAGCAGTTTATATGGAGGGAGGATTGGAAGCACAGATACGCAGTATTTT.

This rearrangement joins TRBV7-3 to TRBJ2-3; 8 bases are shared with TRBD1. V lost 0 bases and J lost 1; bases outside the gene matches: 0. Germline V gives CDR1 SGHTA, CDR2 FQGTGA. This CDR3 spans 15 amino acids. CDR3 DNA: TGTGCCAGCAGCTTAACGGGACAGGGCACAGATACGCAGTATTTT. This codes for CASSLTGQGTDTQYF.

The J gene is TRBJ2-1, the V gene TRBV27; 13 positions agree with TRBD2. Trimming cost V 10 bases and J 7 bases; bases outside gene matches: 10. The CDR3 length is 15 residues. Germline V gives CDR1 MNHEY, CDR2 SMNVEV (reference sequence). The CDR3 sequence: CATLGTSGVSNEQFF. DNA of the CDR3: TGTGCCACCCTCGGGACTAGCGGGGTTAGTAATGAGCAGTTCTTC.

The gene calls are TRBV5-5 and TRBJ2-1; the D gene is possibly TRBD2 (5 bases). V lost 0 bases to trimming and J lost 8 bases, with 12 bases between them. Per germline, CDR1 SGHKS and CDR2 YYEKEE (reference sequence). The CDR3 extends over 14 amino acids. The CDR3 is CASSLGRTGDEQFF. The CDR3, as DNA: TGTGCCAGCAGCTTGGGGAGGACCGGGGATGAGCAGTTCTTC.

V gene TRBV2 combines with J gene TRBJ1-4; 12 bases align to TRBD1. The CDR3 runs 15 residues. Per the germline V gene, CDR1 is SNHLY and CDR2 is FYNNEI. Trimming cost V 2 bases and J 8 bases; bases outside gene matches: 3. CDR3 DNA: TGTGCCAGCAGTGAATTAGGGACAGGGGGCGAAAAACTGTTTTTT. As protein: CASSELGTGGEKLFF.

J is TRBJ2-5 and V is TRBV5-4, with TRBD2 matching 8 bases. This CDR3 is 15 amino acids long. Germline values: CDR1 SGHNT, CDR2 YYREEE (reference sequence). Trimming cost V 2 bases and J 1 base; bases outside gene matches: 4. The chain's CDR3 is CASSLGGRPQETQYF. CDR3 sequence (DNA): TGTGCCAGCAGCTTAGGCGGGAGGCCCCAAGAGACCCAGTACTTC. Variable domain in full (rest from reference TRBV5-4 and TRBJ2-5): ETGVTQSPTHLIKTRGQQVTLRCSSQSGHNTVSWYQQALGQGPQFIFQYYREEENGRGNFPPRFSGLQFPNYSSELNVNALELDDSALYLCASSLGGRPQETQYFGPGTRLLVL.

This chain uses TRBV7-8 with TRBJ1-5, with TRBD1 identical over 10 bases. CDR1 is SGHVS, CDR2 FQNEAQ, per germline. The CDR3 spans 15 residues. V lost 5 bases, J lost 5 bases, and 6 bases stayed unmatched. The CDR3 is CASSPPGTGDQPQHF. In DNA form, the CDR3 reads TGTGCCAGCAGCCCCCCGGGGACAGGGGATCAGCCCCAGCATTTT.

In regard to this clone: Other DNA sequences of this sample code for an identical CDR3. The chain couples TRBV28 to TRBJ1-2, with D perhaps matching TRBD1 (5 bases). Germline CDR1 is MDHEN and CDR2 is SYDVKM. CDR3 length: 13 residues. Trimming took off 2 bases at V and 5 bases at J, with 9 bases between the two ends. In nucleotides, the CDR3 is TGTGCCAGCAGTTTAACTGGGGCTTATGGCTACACCTTC. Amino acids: CASSLTGAYGYTF.

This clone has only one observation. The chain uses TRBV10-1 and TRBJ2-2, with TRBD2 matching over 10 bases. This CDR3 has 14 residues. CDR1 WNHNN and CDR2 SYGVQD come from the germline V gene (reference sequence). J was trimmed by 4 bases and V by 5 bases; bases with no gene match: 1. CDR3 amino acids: CASSRTSGTGELFF. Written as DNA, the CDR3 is TGCGCCAGCAGTCGGACTAGCGGCACCGGGGAGCTGTTTTTT.

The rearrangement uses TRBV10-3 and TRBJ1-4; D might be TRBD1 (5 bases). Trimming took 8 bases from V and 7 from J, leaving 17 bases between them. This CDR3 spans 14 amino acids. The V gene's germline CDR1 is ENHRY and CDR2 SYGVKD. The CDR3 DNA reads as TGTGCCATCGGCGGGCAGGGCGGAATTGAAAAACTGTTTTTT. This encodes CAIGGQGGIEKLFF.

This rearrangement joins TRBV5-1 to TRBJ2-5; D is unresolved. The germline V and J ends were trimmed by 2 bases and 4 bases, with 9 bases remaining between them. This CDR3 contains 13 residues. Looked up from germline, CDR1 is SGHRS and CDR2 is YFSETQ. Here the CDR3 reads CASSFLVRETQYF. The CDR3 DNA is TGCGCCAGCAGCTTCCTAGTGCGAGAGACCCAGTACTTC.

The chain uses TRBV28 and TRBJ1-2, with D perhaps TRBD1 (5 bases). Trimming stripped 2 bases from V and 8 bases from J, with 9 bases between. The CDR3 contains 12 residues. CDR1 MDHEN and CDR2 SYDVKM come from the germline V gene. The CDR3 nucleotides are TGTGCCAGCAGTTTACAGGGAGTCGGCTACACCTTC. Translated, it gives CASSLQGVGYTF.

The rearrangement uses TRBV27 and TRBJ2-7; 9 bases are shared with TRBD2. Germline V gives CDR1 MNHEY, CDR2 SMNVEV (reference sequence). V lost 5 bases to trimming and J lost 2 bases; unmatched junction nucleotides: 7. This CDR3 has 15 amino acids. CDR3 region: CASSQTSGSTYEQYF. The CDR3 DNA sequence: TGTGCCAGCAGTCAGACTAGCGGTAGTACCTACGAGCAGTACTTC.

The CDR3 DNA reads TGTGCCAGTAGTATAGTAGTCCTAGCGGGGATCAATGAGCAGTTCTTC. Residues: CASSIVVLAGINEQFF. The chain links TRBV19 to TRBJ2-1; 9 bases match TRBD2. Germline CDR1 LNHDA, CDR2 SQIVND (reference sequence). Unmatched junction bases numbered 7, after V lost 1 base and J lost 6 bases. There are 16 residues in the CDR3.